Shown below are 27 T cell receptor beta chains from a single sample sequenced in a study of lymphopenia after photon versus proton radiotherapy. Produced via immunoSEQ multiplex PCR; TCRdb's table is partial and in-frame only. The table records 60,000 to 75,000 clones, approximately 83% of them present only once. Sequencing was performed on peripheral blood, taken from a patient treated with photon-based radiotherapy. These receptors all stem from a man in his forties with gastric cancer.

V and J are TRBV30 and TRBJ1-1, with D possibly being TRBD1 (5 bases). The CDR3 covers 13 residues. The V end lost 3 bases, the J end lost 5 bases, and 13 bases lay between the germline ends. Germline V gives CDR1 GTSNPN, CDR2 SVGIG (reference sequence). The CDR3 DNA follows: TGTGCCTGGAGGAAGGGGTTGGGAACTGAAGCTTTCTTT. As protein: CAWRKGLGTEAFF.

This chain links TRBV4-3 with TRBJ2-1; the D gene could be TRBD1 or TRBD2 (6 bases each). The germline V and J ends were trimmed by 1 base and 3 bases, with 10 bases remaining between them. The CDR3 consists of 15 residues. Germline CDR1 is LGHNA and CDR2 is YSLEER. CDR3 DNA sequence: TGCGCCAGCAGCCAAGGGGGGGCGGTCTACAATGAGCAGTTCTTC. It is translated as CASSQGGAVYNEQFF.

The chain uses TRBV11-2 and TRBJ2-5; 9 bases align to TRBD1. The trim removed 6 bases at V and 7 bases at J, leaving 9 bases unmatched. The CDR3 loop spans 14 amino acids. CDR1 is SGHAT and CDR2 is FQNNGV in the germline V gene. CDR3: CASSYRGQGRTQYF. The CDR3 DNA follows: TGTGCCAGCAGTTACAGGGGGCAGGGGCGGACCCAGTACTTC. Complete variable domain (other parts from reference TRBV11-2 and TRBJ2-5): EAGVAQSPRYKIIEKRQSVAFWCNPISGHATLYWYQQILGQGPKLLIQFQNNGVVDDSQLPKDRFSAERLKGVDSTLKIQPAKLEDSAVYLCASSYRGQGRTQYFGPGTRLLVL.

Only one count was recorded for this clone. The rearrangement links TRBV5-1 to TRBJ2-1, with TRBD1 as a possible D gene (6 bases). From germline, CDR1 is SGHRS and CDR2 YFSETQ. V lost 2 bases, J lost 6 bases, and 12 bases lay in between. The CDR3 is 14 residues long. DNA for the CDR3: TGCGCCAGCAGCTTAGGGGGAGCAACCAATGAGCAGTTCTTC. It translates to CASSLGGATNEQFF.

The genes are TRBV6-1 and TRBJ1-5, with TRBD1 as a possible D gene (6 bases). Per the germline V gene, CDR1 is MNHNS and CDR2 is SASEGT. CDR3 length: 14 residues. V lost 6 bases and J 3 bases, leaving 12 bases between the germline ends. The CDR3 sequence: CASRDSFNNQPQHF. CDR3 in DNA: TGTGCCAGCAGGGACAGCTTCAACAATCAGCCCCAGCATTTT.

The chain recombines TRBV28 with TRBJ1-2; D not resolved. This CDR3 has 14 amino acids. Germline assignment: CDR1 MDHEN and CDR2 SYDVKM. Trimming shortened V by 7 bases and J by 8 bases, and 20 bases separated the two germline ends. CDR3 DNA sequence: TGTGCCAGCATCCCGAACCGGGATCGCGGAGGCTACACCTTC. Translation: CASIPNRDRGGYTF.

A word on this clone: The sample contains more than one DNA sequence encoding this CDR3. CDR3 DNA: TGTGCCAGCAGCTTAGGTGCGGGGCCCTCCTACGAGCAGTACTTC. This gives the protein CASSLGAGPSYEQYF. The J gene is TRBJ2-7, the V gene TRBV7-9; the D gene is possibly TRBD2 (6 bases). The CDR3 has 15 amino acids. Trimming stripped 1 base from V and 0 bases from J, with 10 bases between. Germline V gene lookup returns CDR1 SEHNR and CDR2 FQNEAQ (reference sequence).

V and J are TRBV6-5 and TRBJ1-2; TRBD1 matches 9 bases. The germline V gene has CDR1 MNHEY and CDR2 SVGAGI. CDR3 length: 15 residues. Trimming took 3 bases from V and 6 from J; bases not matched to a gene: 8. This CDR3 is CASSYSRDRADGYTF. CDR3 sequence (DNA): TGTGCCAGCAGTTATTCGAGGGACAGGGCTGATGGCTACACCTTC.

The J gene is TRBJ2-1, the V gene TRBV6-6, with 7 bases lining up with TRBD1. Per germline, CDR1 MNHNY and CDR2 SVGAGI (reference sequence). Trimming took 8 bases from V and 4 from J; bases not matched to a gene: 11. The CDR3 runs 15 residues. CDR3 DNA: TGTGCCAGCCATTCTCCGGGACAGAATTACAATGAGCAGTTCTTC. Translation gives CASHSPGQNYNEQFF.

The chain couples TRBV2 to TRBJ1-2; a possible D gene is TRBD1 (5 bases). CDR3 length: 13 residues. Trimming stripped 3 bases from V and 8 bases from J, with 13 bases between. Per the germline V gene, CDR1 is SNHLY and CDR2 is FYNNEI. CDR3 sequence: CASSDGGVGGYTF. In nucleotides, the CDR3 is TGTGCCAGCAGTGATGGAGGGGTTGGAGGCTACACCTTC. The variable domain in full, with the rest retrieved from reference TRBV2 and TRBJ1-2, is EPEVTQTPSHQVTQMGQEVILRCVPISNHLYFYWYRQILGQKVEFLVSFYNNEISEKSEIFDDQFSVERPDGSNFTLKIRSTKLEDSAMYFCASSDGGVGGYTFGSGTRLTVV.

This clone occurred a few times. The gene calls are TRBV19 and TRBJ2-7; D is undetermined. CDR1 is LNHDA and CDR2 is SQIVND in the germline V gene (reference sequence). V shed 5 bases and J shed 1 base, with 15 bases lying between them. This CDR3 region has 15 residues. As DNA, the CDR3 is TGTGCCAGTAGTGTATTACTCGACGGTTCCTACGAGCAGTACTTC. Its protein product is CASSVLLDGSYEQYF. Full variable domain (remainder filled in from reference TRBV19 and TRBJ2-7): DGGITQSPKYLFRKEGQNVTLSCEQNLNHDAMYWYRQDPGQGLRLIYYSQIVNDFQKGDIAEGYSVSREKKESFPLTVTSAQKNPTAFYLCASSVLLDGSYEQYFGPGTRLTVT.

The chain carries TRBV5-1 and TRBJ1-2; TRBD1 matches at 7 bases. Losses at the gene ends were 4 bases for V and 6 bases for J; bases not matched to a gene: 9. This CDR3 spans 14 amino acids. Germline lookup yields CDR1 SGHRS and CDR2 YFSETQ. The CDR3 nucleotides are TGCGCCAGCAGCGCCGGGACAGAAGGAGATGGCTACACCTTC. Protein product: CASSAGTEGDGYTF.

The chain employs TRBV27 and TRBJ2-2, with 8 bases matching TRBD2. With 2 bases clipped from V and 3 bases from J, the junction kept 2 bases outside the gene matches. Germline V gives CDR1 MNHEY, CDR2 SMNVEV (reference sequence). There are 15 residues in the CDR3. The CDR3 DNA sequence: TGTGCCAGCAGTTTAGGGACTAGTCACACCGGGGAGCTGTTTTTT. Translation: CASSLGTSHTGELFF.

The V gene is TRBV7-8, the J gene TRBJ1-1, with D perhaps matching TRBD1 (5 bases). Trimming took off 5 bases at V and 1 base at J, with 8 bases between the two ends. Germline V CDR1 and CDR2: SGHVS, FQNEAQ. The CDR3 runs 13 residues. The CDR3 DNA reads TGTGCCAGCAGCCACGGGGGGAACACTGAAGCTTTCTTT. Residues: CASSHGGNTEAFF.

This chain connects TRBV7-6 to TRBJ2-7; D is uncertain. V lost 7 bases and J 4 bases, leaving 5 bases between the germline ends. CDR1 is SGHVS and CDR2 is FNYEAQ in the germline V gene. The CDR3 contains 10 residues. CDR3 in amino acids: CASTTYEQYF. Here the CDR3 DNA reads TGTGCCAGCACCACATACGAGCAGTACTTC.

The chain is built from TRBV19 and TRBJ2-6; TRBD1 might be the D (5 bases). The germline V gene has CDR1 LNHDA and CDR2 SQIVND (reference sequence). Trimming pared 4 bases from V and 3 bases from J, leaving 16 bases between. The CDR3 runs to 17 residues. The CDR3 loop is CASSRATGVGGANVLTF. The CDR3 DNA follows: TGTGCCAGTAGTAGGGCCACAGGAGTTGGTGGGGCCAACGTCCTGACTTTC.

The V call is TRBV29-1, the J call TRBJ2-2; TRBD1 aligns across 11 bases. The V gene's germline CDR1 is SQVTM and CDR2 ANQGSEA. This CDR3 region has 14 residues. V shed 4 bases, J shed 6 bases, and the junction held 4 bases outside the gene matches. For the CDR3, the DNA is TGCAGCGTTGGGGGACAGGGGGTGTCCGGGGAGCTGTTTTTT. This encodes CSVGGQGVSGELFF.

V and J are TRBV28 and TRBJ1-1; TRBD1 matches at 7 bases. The germline CDR1 and CDR2 sequences are MDHEN and SYDVKM. The CDR3 consists of 15 residues. Trimming took 7 bases from V and 2 from J; bases not matched to a gene: 10. The CDR3 nucleotides are TGTGCCAGCACCTTTGACGGGACAGTAAACACTGAAGCTTTCTTT. Protein sequence: CASTFDGTVNTEAFF.

V gene TRBV2 combines with J gene TRBJ1-5; 7 bases are a match to TRBD1. This CDR3 region has 15 residues. Germline trimming cut 5 bases from V and 4 bases from J; bases unmatched to any gene: 8. The germline V gene has CDR1 SNHLY and CDR2 FYNNEI. As DNA, the CDR3 is TGTGCCAGCAGTAAAAGGACAGGTGGGAATCAGCCCCAGCATTTT. The encoded protein is CASSKRTGGNQPQHF.

The CDR3: CASRADRVIEKLFF. The DNA for the CDR3 is TGTGCCAGCAGGGCGGACAGGGTAATTGAAAAACTGTTTTTT. The rearrangement links TRBV2 to TRBJ1-4; 8 bases line up with TRBD1. This CDR3 region has 14 residues. V dropped 6 bases and J dropped 7; count of bases not matched to a gene: 7. Germline CDR1 SNHLY, CDR2 FYNNEI.

This chain joins TRBV25-1 and TRBJ1-2; D is unclear. Trimming removed 3 bases from V and 6 bases from J, with 11 bases in between. The germline V gene encodes CDR1 MGHDK and CDR2 SYGVNS. The CDR3 spans 13 residues. CDR3 nucleotide sequence: TGTGCCAGCAGTGAGCAGAAAGGGAATGGCTACACCTTC. Its translation is CASSEQKGNGYTF.

J is TRBJ1-4 and V is TRBV4-1; 11 bases are a match to TRBD1. Per germline, CDR1 MGHRA and CDR2 YSYEKL. The CDR3 consists of 15 residues. Trimming took 3 bases from V and 8 from J; bases not matched to a gene: 5. CDR3 sequence reads: CASSHTGTGGEKLFF. Here the CDR3 DNA reads TGCGCCAGCAGCCATACCGGGACAGGGGGAGAAAAACTGTTTTTT.

The V call is TRBV30, the J call TRBJ1-1, with unresolved D. The CDR3 consists of 13 residues. The germline CDR1 and CDR2 sequences are GTSNPN and SVGIG (reference sequence). Trimming removed 4 bases at V and 3 bases at J, with 12 bases between. The CDR3 reads CAWTAGWDTEAFF. CDR3 sequence (DNA): TGTGCCTGGACGGCAGGTTGGGACACTGAAGCTTTCTTT.

This chain joins TRBV5-1 and TRBJ1-1; D might be TRBD1 (6 bases). CDR1 is SGHRS and CDR2 is YFSETQ in the germline V gene. Trimming cost V 2 bases and J 5 bases, with 13 bases left between them. The length of the CDR3 is 14 residues. CDR3 residues: CASSFRGLGTEAFF. The CDR3, as DNA: TGCGCCAGCAGCTTCCGGGGGCTAGGGACTGAAGCTTTCTTT.

The chain recombines TRBV5-1 with TRBJ2-1, with TRBD1 identical over 9 bases. J lost 8 bases, V lost 6 bases, and 9 bases had no gene match. CDR3 length equals 14 residues. The germline gives CDR1 SGHRS, CDR2 YFSETQ. The CDR3 here is CASITGTGKDEQFF. Here the CDR3 DNA reads TGCGCCAGCATAACCGGGACAGGGAAAGATGAGCAGTTCTTC.

This chain joins TRBV2 and TRBJ1-2; D call uncertain. The CDR3 extends over 13 amino acids. CDR1 and CDR2 from the germline V gene are SNHLY and FYNNEI. Deletions cut 3 bases from V and 2 bases from J, with 7 bases between. As DNA, the CDR3 is TGTGCCAGCAGTGACTTTCCCAACTATGGCTACACCTTC. This encodes CASSDFPNYGYTF.

This sequence joins TRBV9 and TRBJ2-5; a weak D match, TRBD1 (6 bases). Germline V gene data show CDR1 as SGDLS and CDR2 as YYNGEE. The CDR3 runs 15 residues. V was pared by 0 bases and J by 1 base, with 10 bases between. The CDR3 sequence: CASSVGGPSQETQYF. In DNA, the CDR3 is TGTGCCAGCAGCGTAGGGGGGCCGTCCCAAGAGACCCAGTACTTC.